This is a list of T cell receptor beta chains from one sample in a study of T cells after yellow fever vaccination. TCRdb re-called the 5' RACE reads through MiXCR, storing one row per CDR3 protein. The sample records 300,000 to 400,000 distinct CDR3 sequences, 8.1% being singletons. The sample here was PBMCs, taken approximately 47 days after the first yellow fever vaccination. Source of these receptors: a man aged 18 to 29 who received the YFV17D yellow fever vaccine. Each CDR3 is given with its conserved first and last residue. D genes are given only for firm matches. Not all rows give a size; the values are once, few, many and, for expanded clones, a class.

TRBJ2-7 | TRBD1 | TRBV5-1 | many | CASSRGQGVDEQYF | TGCGCCAGCAGCCGGGGACAGGGGGTCGACGAGCAGTACTTC
TRBJ1-2 | . | TRBV6-5 | few | CASSYLTGGNYGYTF | TGTGCCAGCAGTTATTTAACGGGCGGGAACTATGGCTACACCTTC
TRBJ2-2 | . | TRBV6-1 | few | CASSDIGQTNTGELFF | TGTGCCAGCAGTGATATTGGTCAGACTAACACCGGGGAGCTGTTTTTT
TRBJ2-3 | . | TRBV12-3/TRBV12-4 | . | CASSSRPTGTDTQYF | TGTGCCAGCAGTTCAAGGCCAACGGGCACAGATACGCAGTATTTT
TRBJ2-2 | . | TRBV5-1 | . | CASSFKRQEYTGELFF | TGCGCCAGCAGCTTTAAAAGGCAGGAATACACCGGGGAGCTGTTTTTT
TRBJ1-1 | . | TRBV6-2/TRBV6-3 | few | CASSPIFAGQAFF | TGTGCCAGCAGTCCCATCTTTGCCGGGCAAGCTTTCTTT
TRBJ1-1 | . | TRBV20-1 | . | CSARSTGLNTEAFF | TGCAGTGCTAGGTCTACAGGACTGAACACTGAAGCTTTCTTT
TRBJ1-4 | . | TRBV24-1 | few | CATSDHGEKLFF | TGTGCCACCAGTGACCACGGTGAAAAACTGTTTTTT
TRBJ1-2 | . | TRBV20-1 | few | CSARRSVAGGYTF | TGCAGTGCTAGACGCTCGGTCGCTGGTGGCTACACCTTC
TRBJ2-7 | . | TRBV5-1 | few | CASSLLPTPGDEQYF | TGCGCCAGCAGCTTGCTTCCGACCCCTGGGGACGAGCAGTACTTC
TRBJ2-1 | . | TRBV19 | . | CASSIDRASRF | TGTGCCAGTAGTATAGATCGAGCGTCTCGCTTC
TRBJ2-3 | . | TRBV11-3 | . | CASSLGLQSPSTDTQYF | TGTGCCAGCAGCTTAGGTTTACAGTCCCCTAGCACAGATACGCAGTATTTT
TRBJ1-1 | TRBD1 | TRBV7-9 | few | CASSSPGAGGPDFEAFF | TGTGCCAGCAGCTCCCCAGGAGCAGGGGGCCCCGATTTTGAAGCTTTCTTT
TRBJ2-1 | . | TRBV15 | . | CATSRTNVGGAGNEQFF | TGTGCCACCAGCAGAACAAACGTTGGGGGGGCTGGGAATGAGCAGTTCTTC
TRBJ1-4 | . | TRBV18 | . | CASSFQGGEKLFF | TGTGCCAGCTCATTCCAGGGAGGCGAAAAACTGTTTTTT
TRBJ1-5 | . | TRBV15 | few | CATSRESIGQPQHF | TGTGCCACCAGCAGAGAATCAATAGGTCAGCCCCAGCATTTT
TRBJ2-1 | . | TRBV10-3 | . | CAISEEKLHNEQFF | TGTGCCATCAGTGAGGAGAAGCTGCACAATGAGCAGTTCTTC